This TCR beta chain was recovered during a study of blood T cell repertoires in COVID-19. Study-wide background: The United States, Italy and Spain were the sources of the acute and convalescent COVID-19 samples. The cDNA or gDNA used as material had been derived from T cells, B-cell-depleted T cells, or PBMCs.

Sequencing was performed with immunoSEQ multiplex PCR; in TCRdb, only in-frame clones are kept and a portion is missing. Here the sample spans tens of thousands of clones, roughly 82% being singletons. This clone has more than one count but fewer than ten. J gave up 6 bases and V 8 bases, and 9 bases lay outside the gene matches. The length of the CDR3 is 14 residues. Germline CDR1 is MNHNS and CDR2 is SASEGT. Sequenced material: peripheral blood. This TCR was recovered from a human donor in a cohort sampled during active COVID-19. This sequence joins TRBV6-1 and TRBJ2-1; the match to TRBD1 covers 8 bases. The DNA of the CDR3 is TGTGCCAGCCTAGAGGGCAGGGGGCCCAATGAGCAGTTCTTC. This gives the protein CASLEGRGPNEQFF.